The T cell receptor beta chain under discussion was sequenced for a study of T cell responses to AZD1222 COVID-19 vaccine. Study information: Analyses pooled second doses at about 4 or about 12 weeks. General observations from the study: Baseline testing showed seropositivity in only 5 or 6 AZD1222 recipients. Within unmutated variant regions lay the reported targets of nearly half of spike-specific TCRs.

Clones were read by immunoSEQ multiplex PCR, and TCRdb kept only the in-frame ones, dropping some. The table lists some 100,000 clones, about nine tenths of them singletons. Comment on this clone: Its antigen is not identified.

Trimming removed 4 bases from V and 8 bases from J, with 15 bases in between. This CDR3 contains 13 residues. Germline values: CDR1 SGHRS, CDR2 YFSETQ. The receptor was isolated from an adult in good health. The specimen comprised peripheral blood, sampled on day 0 of AZD1222 vaccination. The V gene is TRBV5-1, the J gene TRBJ1-2; D ambiguous. The CDR3 DNA reads TGCGCCAGCAGCATGTTCCAGAGGGAGGGCTACACCTTC. Translated, it gives CASSMFQREGYTF.